Presented here are 29 T cell receptor beta chains from one specimen sequenced in a study of blood T cell repertoires in COVID-19. The data were produced by immunoSEQ multiplex PCR, yet TCRdb's version contains in-frame clones alone and is incomplete. The repertoire has about 61,000 clones, around 87% of them found once; the top ten carry 6% to 7%. The sequencing sample was made of peripheral blood. The receptor set was obtained from a man aged 55-75 years with acute or convalescent COVID-19.

This chain connects TRBV4-3 to TRBJ2-5; 12 bases fit TRBD2. The V segment lost 0 bases and the J segment 5 bases; nucleotides outside the gene matches: 4. Germline CDR1 LGHNA, CDR2 YSLEER. The CDR3 is made up of 16 amino acids. The CDR3, as DNA: TGCGCCAGCAGCCAAGATCTAGCGGGGGGGCCGGAGACCCAGTACTTC. Translation: CASSQDLAGGPETQYF.

The chain employs TRBV6-6 and TRBJ1-2, with TRBD1 matching 7 bases. The ends lost 7 bases at V and 6 bases at J; junction bases unmatched: 11. Germline V CDR1 and CDR2: MNHNY, SVGAGI (reference sequence). The CDR3 is made up of 14 amino acids. CDR3 nucleotide sequence: TGTGCCAGCACTGGCCAAAAGGGGGCGGATGGCTACACCTTC. The encoded protein is CASTGQKGADGYTF.

The V gene is TRBV7-2, the J gene TRBJ1-3, with TRBD1 as a possible D gene (6 bases). The CDR3 sequence is 16 residues long. Germline lookup yields CDR1 SGHTA and CDR2 FQGNSA. Trimming took off 5 bases at V and 0 bases at J, with 14 bases between the two ends. The CDR3, as DNA: TGTGCCAGCAGCGCCTCAGGGGTCTACTCTGGAAACACCATATATTTT. Protein: CASSASGVYSGNTIYF.

The CDR3 region has the DNA TGTGCCTGGATCATGTGGGTGGGGGCGCAAAATGGTGGCTACACCTTC. Translating it yields CAWIMWVGAQNGGYTF. J is TRBJ1-2 and V is TRBV30; D is possibly TRBD1 (6 bases). The germline V gene has CDR1 GTSNPN and CDR2 SVGIG (reference sequence). This CDR3 contains 16 residues. V lost 4 bases to trimming and J lost 7 bases, with 25 bases between them.

The V and J genes are TRBV5-6 and TRBJ2-2, with D maybe TRBD2 (6 bases). The V end was cut by 0 bases, the J end by 2 bases, with 17 bases between. CDR1 and CDR2 from the germline V gene are SGHDT and YYEEEE. The CDR3 is made up of 18 amino acids. In nucleotides, the CDR3 is TGTGCCAGCAGCTTGGGAGCTCCGGGACTGATAAACACCGGGGAGCTGTTTTTT. Translating gives CASSLGAPGLINTGELFF.

The chain recombines TRBV7-2 with TRBJ2-5; 7 bases align to TRBD2. The CDR3 length is 16 residues. Germline-derived CDR1 and CDR2 are SGHTA and FQGNSA. The junction had 12 bases not matched to a gene; V was cut back by 7 bases and J by 1 base. CDR3 residues: CASNLFGLAVQETQYF. CDR3 nucleotides: TGTGCCAGCAACCTCTTCGGCCTAGCGGTCCAAGAGACCCAGTACTTC.

The chain employs TRBV4-1 and TRBJ1-5; 7 bases map to TRBD1. The CDR3 is 15 amino acids. The V gene end was trimmed by 3 bases and the J gene end by 8 bases; junction bases not matched to a gene: 10. The germline V gene has CDR1 MGHRA and CDR2 YSYEKL. CDR3 amino acids: CASSQETGRREPQHF. CDR3 nucleotides: TGCGCCAGCAGCCAGGAGACAGGGCGTAGGGAGCCCCAGCATTTT.

The V and J genes are TRBV30 and TRBJ1-6, with D unclear. Trimming shortened V by 0 bases and J by 6 bases, and 12 bases separated the two germline ends. CDR3 length equals 15 residues. From germline, CDR1 is GTSNPN and CDR2 SVGIG (reference sequence). The chain's CDR3 is CAWSVRVLSNSPLHF. The DNA for the CDR3 is TGTGCCTGGAGTGTACGCGTGCTTAGTAATTCACCCCTCCACTTT.

The count of this clone is one. This sequence joins TRBV7-2 and TRBJ1-2; D gene uncertain. Germline loops: CDR1 SGHTA, CDR2 FQGNSA. This CDR3 region has 18 residues. V lost 4 bases and J 5 bases, leaving 26 bases between the germline ends. This chain's CDR3 is CASSSGSLGSRGRYGYTF. CDR3 DNA: TGTGCCAGCAGCTCGGGGAGCTTAGGGTCAAGAGGGAGATATGGCTACACCTTC.

V usage is TRBV18 and J usage is TRBJ2-5, with TRBD2 as a possible D gene (5 bases). Germline CDR1 reads KGHSH; CDR2 reads LQKENI. The V end was cut by 4 bases, the J end by 5 bases, with 14 bases between. The CDR3 covers 14 residues. CDR3 sequence: CASSQLGGRETQYF. The CDR3 nucleotides are TGTGCCAGCTCACAACTAGGAGGACGGGAGACCCAGTACTTC.

The chain recombines TRBV7-2 with TRBJ2-5, with 7 bases aligning to TRBD2. V dropped 0 bases and J dropped 5; count of bases not matched to a gene: 6. Germline CDR1 SGHTA, CDR2 FQGNSA. The CDR3 is 15 amino acids. This CDR3 reads CASSLALGTKETQYF. The CDR3 DNA is TGTGCCAGCAGCTTAGCGCTTGGGACTAAGGAGACCCAGTACTTC.

The chain joins TRBV4-3 to TRBJ2-2; D remains unclear. Germline V gene data show CDR1 as LGHNA and CDR2 as YSLEER. Trimming stripped 0 bases from V and 0 bases from J, with 8 bases between. The CDR3 runs to 16 residues. The CDR3 nucleotides are TGCGCCAGCAGCCAAGACCCTAGTCCGAACACCGGGGAGCTGTTTTTT. Encoded protein: CASSQDPSPNTGELFF.

The gene calls are TRBV9 and TRBJ2-7, with TRBD1 identical over 10 bases. In germline, CDR1 is SGDLS, CDR2 YYNGEE. The CDR3 spans 15 residues. J was trimmed by 2 bases and V by 2 bases; bases with no gene match: 4. The CDR3 loop is CASSVGTGEAYEQYF. The CDR3 DNA sequence: TGTGCCAGCAGCGTTGGGACAGGGGAAGCCTACGAGCAGTACTTC.

The rearrangement links TRBV7-2 to TRBJ1-2; no definite D call. Germline loops: CDR1 SGHTA, CDR2 FQGNSA. The CDR3 is made up of 15 amino acids. Trimming removed 0 bases at V and 5 bases at J, with 13 bases between. For the CDR3, the DNA is TGTGCCAGCAGCTTAGCGCGTACAGTAAAGTATGGCTACACCTTC. Its protein product is CASSLARTVKYGYTF.

This clone appeared once. This chain uses TRBV5-1 with TRBJ1-4, with TRBD1 matching 7 bases. Germline V gives CDR1 SGHRS, CDR2 YFSETQ. The CDR3 has 16 residues. The J segment lost 4 bases and the V segment lost 0 bases, leaving 6 bases of the junction unmatched. The chain's CDR3 is CASSLGIGQVNEKLFF. DNA for the CDR3: TGCGCCAGCAGCTTGGGAATCGGACAGGTTAATGAAAAACTGTTTTTT.

This clone was seen a few times. The chain carries TRBV7-2 and TRBJ1-2, with D tentatively TRBD1 (6 bases). Trimming left V 5 bases short and J 8 bases short, with 21 bases between. Germline CDR1 SGHTA, CDR2 FQGNSA. The CDR3 has 15 amino acids. The CDR3 DNA is TGTGCCAGCAGCAGCAGGGGTCCTCTTATGGGAGGCTACACCTTC. Translated, it gives CASSSRGPLMGGYTF. The whole variable domain, remainder taken from reference TRBV7-2 and TRBJ1-2, is GAGVSQSPSNKVTEKGKDVELRCDPISGHTALYWYRQSLGQGLEFLIYFQGNSAPDKSGLPSDRFSAERTGGSVSTLTIQRTQQEDSAVYLCASSSRGPLMGGYTFGSGTRLTVV.

The V gene is TRBV7-8, the J gene TRBJ1-3; D possibly corresponds to TRBD1 (6 bases). V dropped 5 bases and J dropped 4 bases, with 9 bases sitting between them. This CDR3 is 13 amino acids long. CDR1 SGHVS and CDR2 FQNEAQ come from the germline V gene. The CDR3 reads CASSRTAGNTIYF. In DNA, the CDR3 is TGTGCCAGCAGCCGGACAGCCGGAAACACCATATATTTT. The full variable domain, its missing parts supplied by reference TRBV7-8 and TRBJ1-3, is GAGVSQSPRYKVAKRGQDVALRCDPISGHVSLFWYQQALGQGPEFLTYFQNEAQLDKSGLPSDRFFAERPEGSVSTLKIQRTQQEDSAVYLCASSRTAGNTIYFGEGSWLTVV.

The genes are TRBV5-4 and TRBJ2-2, with TRBD1 identical over 8 bases. This CDR3 is 16 amino acids long. CDR1 and CDR2 from the germline V gene are SGHNT and YYREEE (reference sequence). V gave up 3 bases and J gave up 6 bases; unmatched junction bases: 10. The CDR3 DNA reads TGTGCCAGCAGCTCACCAGGGGGCGCGCGGGCCGGGGAGCTGTTTTTT. It encodes CASSSPGGARAGELFF. Variable domain in full (rest from reference TRBV5-4 and TRBJ2-2): ETGVTQSPTHLIKTRGQQVTLRCSSQSGHNTVSWYQQALGQGPQFIFQYYREEENGRGNFPPRFSGLQFPNYSSELNVNALELDDSALYLCASSSPGGARAGELFFGEGSRLTVL.

V usage is TRBV19 and J usage is TRBJ1-5, with 8 nucleotides matching TRBD1. In germline, CDR1 is LNHDA, CDR2 SQIVND (reference sequence). This CDR3 is 12 amino acids long. The V and J ends lost 11 bases and 6 bases, in that order; junction bases with no gene match: 6. CDR3 loop: CASQGAIQPQHF. The CDR3 region has the DNA TGTGCCTCCCAGGGGGCTATTCAGCCCCAGCATTTT.

V and J are TRBV29-1 and TRBJ2-1; possibly TRBD2 for D (6 bases). The germline CDR1 and CDR2 sequences are SQVTM and ANQGSEA. Trimming removed 7 bases at V and 9 bases at J, with 16 bases between. The length of the CDR3 is 12 residues. The CDR3 region is CSAPGVTGEQFF. The DNA for the CDR3 is TGCAGCGCGCCGGGAGTTACCGGTGAGCAGTTCTTC.

V gene TRBV24-1 combines with J gene TRBJ2-5, with a possible D match to TRBD1 (5 bases). Trimming stripped 3 bases from V and 4 bases from J, with 23 bases between. Germline CDR1 KGHDR, CDR2 SFDVKD. The CDR3 loop spans 18 amino acids. CDR3 DNA sequence: TGTGCCACCAGTGATCCACAAGGGGCGGTAGCCCAGGGAGAGACCCAGTACTTC. Translated, it gives CATSDPQGAVAQGETQYF.

The rearrangement uses TRBV13 and TRBJ1-1; TRBD1 agrees at 8 bases. Germline lookup yields CDR1 PRHDT and CDR2 FYEKMQ (reference sequence). The CDR3 covers 14 residues. The J segment lost 8 bases and the V segment lost 1 base, leaving 6 bases of the junction unmatched. CDR3 region: CASSLVGTGREAFF. The DNA for the CDR3 is TGTGCCAGCAGCTTAGTTGGGACAGGCCGAGAAGCTTTCTTT. The entire variable domain, with the rest obtained from reference TRBV13 and TRBJ1-1, is as follows: AAGVIQSPRHLIKEKRETATLKCYPIPRHDTVYWYQQGPGQDPQFLISFYEKMQSDKGSIPDRFSAQQFSDYHSELNMSSLELGDSALYFCASSLVGTGREAFFGQGTRLTVV.

This clone was recorded a few times. This rearrangement joins TRBV18 to TRBJ1-2, with D tentatively TRBD1 (5 bases). The germline gives CDR1 KGHSH, CDR2 LQKENI. The length of the CDR3 is 13 residues. V gave up 4 bases and J gave up 4 bases, with 10 bases separating them. The CDR3 here is CASSLEGLYGYTF. CDR3 sequence (DNA): TGTGCCAGCTCACTTGAGGGACTCTATGGCTACACCTTC.

The V call is TRBV5-6, the J call TRBJ1-2; 9 nucleotides align to TRBD1. This CDR3 comprises 15 residues. Germline V CDR1 and CDR2: SGHDT, YYEEEE. Trimming at V came to 4 bases and at J to 4 bases, leaving 8 bases not matched to a gene. CDR3 in amino acids: CASSLRTGAFYGYTF. The CDR3 coding sequence is TGTGCCAGCAGCCTCAGGACAGGGGCGTTCTATGGCTACACCTTC.

The V call is TRBV19, the J call TRBJ2-1; 7 bases map to TRBD2. The CDR3 spans 17 residues. The J segment lost 6 bases and the V segment lost 5 bases, leaving 16 bases of the junction unmatched. Germline V gene sequence: CDR1 LNHDA, CDR2 SQIVND (reference sequence). This chain's CDR3 is CASSPVLGTGGVNEQFF. The CDR3 DNA reads TGTGCCAGTAGTCCAGTACTGGGAACGGGGGGAGTCAATGAGCAGTTCTTC.

The chain recombines TRBV4-1 with TRBJ1-2; TRBD1 matches 7 bases. The ends lost 0 bases at V and 4 bases at J; junction bases unmatched: 2. Germline CDR1 is MGHRA and CDR2 is YSYEKL. This CDR3 comprises 14 residues. Here the CDR3 DNA reads TGCGCCAGCAGCCAAGATGGACAGGTCTATGGCTACACCTTC. Translating gives CASSQDGQVYGYTF.

The V call is TRBV5-5, the J call TRBJ1-1; 7 nucleotides line up with TRBD1. Per germline, CDR1 SGHKS and CDR2 YYEKEE (reference sequence). Trimming cost V 2 bases and J 5 bases; bases outside gene matches: 6. CDR3 length: 14 residues. The CDR3 sequence: CASSFRLQGTEAFF. DNA for the CDR3: TGTGCCAGCAGCTTTCGGTTACAGGGGACTGAAGCTTTCTTT.

This clone was seen a single time. The chain has TRBV3-1 (or the pseudogene TRBV3-2) and TRBJ1-3; no reliable D call. Deletions cut 3 bases from V and 0 bases from J, with 12 bases between. The germline V gene has CDR1 LGHDT and CDR2 YNNKEL (reference sequence). This CDR3 has 16 residues. CDR3: CASSQGLMSSGNTIYF. Here the CDR3 DNA reads TGTGCCAGCAGCCAGGGCCTTATGAGCTCTGGAAACACCATATATTTT.

The chain recombines TRBV7-2 with TRBJ1-1; D perhaps matches TRBD1 (5 bases). From germline, CDR1 is SGHTA and CDR2 FQGNSA. Trimming stripped 5 bases from V and 1 base from J, with 14 bases between. The CDR3 has 15 amino acids. The CDR3 DNA reads as TGTGCCAGCAGCCCATATGGGGGGACGAACACTGAAGCTTTCTTT. Translating gives CASSPYGGTNTEAFF.